The source of this T cell receptor (beta chain) is a study of shared clonotypes between healthy human individuals. Every subset had its genomic DNA shared out evenly among several immunoSEQ plates. Assay: immunoSEQ multiplex PCR; the TCRdb copy retains only in-frame clones and omits some. The table includes roughly 2,500,000 clones, more than 85% detected once. The split of CD4+ cells yielded CD45RA+ naive and CD45RA-negative memory subsets. Germline V CDR1 and CDR2: SGHTA, FQGTGA. The CDR3 runs 14 residues. V was shortened by 4 bases and J by 1 base, with 8 bases between the two germline ends. The origin of this receptor is a man aged 18 to 30 in good health. Some clones in this sample may be carry-over from other donors' samples. Input material: naive CD4+ T cells from PBMCs. Specified subset: CD45RA+ positively selected. The chain joins TRBV7-3 to TRBJ1-3; no clear D gene. CDR3 sequence: CASSSSQSGNTIYF. The CDR3 DNA reads TGTGCCAGCAGCTCTTCTCAGTCTGGAAACACCATATATTTT.